The rows below give T cell receptor beta chains drawn from one sample of a study of Graves' ophthalmopathy and Graves' hyperthyroidism. TCRdb reprocessed the multiplex PCR reads with MiXCR, giving one entry per CDR3 protein. The sample has about 1.1 million distinct CDR3 sequences, about 36% seen once. The sequenced sample consisted of peripheral blood or thyroid tissue (not recorded which). The receptors stem from an adult man with Graves' hyperthyroidism. The CDR3 runs from the conserved cysteine through the conserved F or W. D genes are given only for firm matches. Only some rows state a clone size, as once, few, many or a class for expanded clones.

J gene | clone size | V gene | D gene | CDR3 protein | CDR3 DNA
TRBJ1-4 | many | TRBV5-1 | TRBD1 | CASRLETGGVEKLFF | TGCGCCAGCAGGCTAGAGACAGGGGGAGTCGAAAAACTGTTTTTT
TRBJ2-7 | many | TRBV20-1 | TRBD1 | CSASGTGSYEQYF | TGCAGTGCTAGTGGGACAGGCTCCTACGAGCAGTACTTC
TRBJ2-7 | many | TRBV9 | TRBD1 | CASSANPGQGLYEQYF | TGTGCCAGCAGCGCTAACCCGGGACAGGGTCTCTACGAGCAGTACTTC
TRBJ1-1 | . | TRBV25-1 | . | CASTTFRSDRNTEAFF | TGTGCCAGCACGACTTTCAGGTCGGACAGGAACACTGAAGCTTTCTTT
TRBJ2-7 | many | TRBV15 | TRBD2 | CATSRDRTSPSYEQYF | TGTGCCACCAGCAGAGACCGGACTAGCCCTTCCTACGAGCAGTACTTC
TRBJ2-7 | many | TRBV10-3 | . | CAIRGDTSYEQYF | TGTGCCATCAGAGGGGACACGAGCTACGAGCAGTACTTC
TRBJ1-1 | many | TRBV5-8 | . | CASSLAGWEYEAFF | TGTGCCAGCAGCTTGGCCGGGTGGGAGTATGAAGCTTTCTTT
TRBJ2-5 | many | TRBV2 | TRBD1 | CASSERDRGIGRWMETQYF | TGTGCCAGCAGTGAACGGGACAGGGGCATCGGACGTTGGATGGAGACCCAGTACTTC
TRBJ1-5 | many | TRBV7-6 | . | CASSLGAPRGNSNQPQHF | TGTGCCAGCAGCTTAGGGGCTCCAAGGGGAAATAGCAATCAGCCCCAGCATTTT
TRBJ1-4 | . | TRBV7-2 | . | CASSQDPGYSNEKLFF | TGCGCCAGCAGCCAAGATCCCGGGTATAGTAATGAAAAACTGTTTTTT
TRBJ1-3 | . | TRBV19 | . | CASSRMGAGNTIYF | TGTGCCAGCAGCCGCATGGGGGCTGGAAACACCATATATTTT
TRBJ2-5 | many | TRBV15 | . | CATSSGGQETQYF | TGTGCCACCAGCAGTGGCGGTCAAGAGACCCAGTACTTC
TRBJ2-2 | . | TRBV28 | TRBD2 | CASSSLGLAGDTGELFF | TGTGCCAGCAGTTCCCTCGGACTAGCGGGAGACACCGGGGAGCTGTTTTTT
TRBJ2-7 | many | TRBV7-9 | TRBD1 | CASSFEGAEAYEQYF | TGTGCCAGCAGCTTTGAGGGGGCTGAAGCCTACGAGCAGTACTTC
TRBJ1-4 | . | TRBV6-6 | . | CASSVWATNEKLFF | TGTGCCAGCAGTGTCTGGGCAACTAATGAAAAACTGTTTTTT
TRBJ1-5 | many | TRBV19 | . | CASSIWGHSNQPQHF | TGTGCCAGTAGTATTTGGGGACATAGCAATCAGCCCCAGCATTTT
TRBJ1-1 | many | TRBV25-1 | TRBD1 | CASSSIYASGQGIGGTEAFF | TGTGCCAGCAGTTCCATTTATGCCTCAGGACAGGGGATAGGTGGCACTGAAGCTTTCTTT
TRBJ1-1 | . | TRBV7-2 | . | CASSHIQTGLNTEAFF | TGTGCCAGCAGCCACATTCAGACAGGCTTGAACACTGAAGCTTTCTTT
TRBJ2-7 | . | TRBV20-1 | . | CSVPTGGEQYF | TGCAGTGTACCGACTGGGGGCGAGCAGTACTTC
TRBJ1-3 | . | TRBV7-9 | . | CAGSQDGTLSNTIYF | TGTGCCGGCAGCCAAGACGGAACACTAAGCAACACCATATATTTT
TRBJ2-7 | . | TRBV28 | . | CASSLWVTEQYF | TGTGCCAGCAGTTTATGGGTGACCGAGCAGTACTTC
TRBJ1-1 | many | TRBV10-3 | . | CAGSDRDGVQTEAFF | TGTGCCGGGTCGGACCGCGACGGGGTCCAAACTGAAGCTTTCTTT
TRBJ2-5 | . | TRBV7-9 | TRBD2 | CASIPRASGKETQYF | TGTGCCAGCATACCCCGGGCTAGCGGCAAAGAGACCCAGTACTTC
TRBJ2-3 | . | TRBV12-3/TRBV12-4 | . | CASSFGDTFYF | TGTGCCAGCAGTTTTGGGGACACCTTTTATTTT
TRBJ1-5 | once | TRBV15 | . | CATSSGAIATEHF | TGTGCCACCAGCAGTGGGGCGATAGCGACCGAGCATTTT
TRBJ1-1 | few | TRBV4-1 | . | CASSQDFGEAFF | TGCGCCAGCAGCCAAGATTTCGGTGAAGCTTTCTTT
TRBJ2-5 | . | TRBV24-1 | . | CATSGPGYQPQYF | TGTGCCACCAGTGGGCCAGGGTATCAGCCCCAGTACTTC
TRBJ2-7 | . | TRBV5-4 | TRBD1 | CASSPDRGHEQYF | TGTGCCAGCAGCCCGGACAGGGGCCACGAGCAGTACTTC
TRBJ2-2 | . | TRBV25-1 | . | CASVGEGSRELFF | TGTGCCAGCGTTGGGGAAGGGTCCCGGGAGCTGTTTTTT
TRBJ1-5 | . | TRBV4-3 | . | CASSQDRRLYSNQPQHF | TGCGCCAGCAGCCAAGATCGGAGATTATATAGCAATCAGCCCCAGCATTTT
TRBJ1-5 | many | TRBV20-1 | . | CSAYTRPQHF | TGCAGTGCTTATACTAGGCCCCAGCATTTT
TRBJ1-1 | . | TRBV30 | . | CAWSVEGGTEAFF | TGTGCCTGGAGTGTGGAGGGGGGTACTGAAGCTTTCTTT
TRBJ1-5 | . | TRBV7-9 | . | CASSLDGGERQPQHF | TGTGCCAGCAGCTTAGACGGCGGGGAGCGACAGCCCCAGCATTTT
TRBJ1-5 | . | TRBV7-9 | TRBD1 | CASSVPGTGHQPQHF | TGTGCCAGCAGCGTCCCCGGGACAGGGCATCAGCCCCAGCATTTT
TRBJ2-7 | many | TRBV9 | . | CASGGTSYEQYF | TGTGCCTCGGGCGGGACCTCCTACGAGCAGTACTTC
TRBJ1-5 | . | TRBV10-3 | . | CAIKRDNQPQHF | TGTGCCATCAAAAGGGACAATCAGCCCCAGCATTTT